The 3 T cell receptor beta chains in this list originate from one sample, sequenced in a study of cytomegalovirus exposure and HLA in healthy donors. Amplification used 60 Vbeta primers and 13 Jbeta primers. Assay: immunoSEQ multiplex PCR; the TCRdb copy retains only in-frame clones and omits some. This sample carries about 120,000 clones, around 76% of them seen once, and the ten largest clones take approximately 31%. Specimen: PBMCs. The receptor set was obtained from a man between 60 and 70 years old in good health and CMV-seropositive.

The V gene is TRBV10-3, the J gene TRBJ1-4; weak D call: TRBD1 (5 bases). Trimming took 8 bases from V and 8 from J, leaving 12 bases between them. This CDR3 comprises 12 residues. From germline, CDR1 is ENHRY and CDR2 SYGVKD. The CDR3 nucleotides are TGTGCCATCGGCCAGGGAGGAGAAAAACTGTTTTTT. It codes for CAIGQGGEKLFF.

This chain joins TRBV11-2 and TRBJ2-7; TRBD2 might be the D (6 bases). Trimming took 4 bases from V and 2 from J, leaving 12 bases between them. The CDR3 runs to 14 residues. Germline CDR1 reads SGHAT; CDR2 reads FQNNGV. CDR3 nucleotide sequence: TGTGCCAGCAGCTCCGTGGGGGGAACCTACGAGCAGTACTTC. This codes for CASSSVGGTYEQYF.

This clone was counted once. The chain joins TRBV30 to TRBJ2-5; TRBD2 is a possible D gene (5 bases). V lost 1 base and J 3 bases, leaving 9 bases between the germline ends. The V gene's germline CDR1 is GTSNPN and CDR2 SVGIG (reference sequence). This CDR3 region has 13 residues. The CDR3 coding sequence is TGTGCCTGGAGTGGCCTCGGGGAAGAGACCCAGTACTTC. Translation: CAWSGLGEETQYF.